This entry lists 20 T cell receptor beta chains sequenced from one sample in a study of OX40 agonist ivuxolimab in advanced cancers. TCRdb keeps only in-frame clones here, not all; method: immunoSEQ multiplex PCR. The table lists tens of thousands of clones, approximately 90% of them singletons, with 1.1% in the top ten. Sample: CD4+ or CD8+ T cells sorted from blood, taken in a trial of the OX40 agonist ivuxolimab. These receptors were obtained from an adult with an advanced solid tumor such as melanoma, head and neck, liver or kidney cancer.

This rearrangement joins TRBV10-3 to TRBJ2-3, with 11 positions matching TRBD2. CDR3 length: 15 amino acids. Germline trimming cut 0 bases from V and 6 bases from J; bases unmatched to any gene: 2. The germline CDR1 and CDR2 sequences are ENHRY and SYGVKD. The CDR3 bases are TGTGCCATCAGTGAGTCAAGGACTAGCGGGGATACGCAGTATTTT. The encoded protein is CAISESRTSGDTQYF.

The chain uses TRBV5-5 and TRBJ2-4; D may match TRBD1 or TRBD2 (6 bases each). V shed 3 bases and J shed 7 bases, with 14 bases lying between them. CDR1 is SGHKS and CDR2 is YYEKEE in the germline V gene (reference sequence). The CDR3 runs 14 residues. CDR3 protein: CASSSGGGANIQYF. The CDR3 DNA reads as TGTGCCAGCAGCTCCGGGGGCGGCGCGAACATTCAGTACTTC. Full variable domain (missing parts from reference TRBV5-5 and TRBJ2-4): DAGVTQSPTHLIKTRGQQVTLRCSPISGHKSVSWYQQVLGQGPQFIFQYYEKEERGRGNFPDRFSARQFPNYSSELNVNALLLGDSALYLCASSSGGGANIQYFGAGTRLSVL.

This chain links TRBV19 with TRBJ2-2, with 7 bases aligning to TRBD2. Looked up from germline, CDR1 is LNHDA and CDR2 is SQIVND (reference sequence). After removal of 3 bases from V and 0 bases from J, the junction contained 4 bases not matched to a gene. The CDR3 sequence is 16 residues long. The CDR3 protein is CASSINLAANTGELFF. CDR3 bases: TGTGCCAGTAGTATTAATCTAGCGGCGAACACCGGGGAGCTGTTTTTT.

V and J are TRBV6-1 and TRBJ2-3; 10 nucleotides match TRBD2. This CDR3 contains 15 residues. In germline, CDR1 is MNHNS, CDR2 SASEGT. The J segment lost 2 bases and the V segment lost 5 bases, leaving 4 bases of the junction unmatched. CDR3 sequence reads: CASSFTSGNTDTQYF. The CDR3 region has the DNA TGTGCCAGCAGTTTTACTAGCGGGAACACAGATACGCAGTATTTT.

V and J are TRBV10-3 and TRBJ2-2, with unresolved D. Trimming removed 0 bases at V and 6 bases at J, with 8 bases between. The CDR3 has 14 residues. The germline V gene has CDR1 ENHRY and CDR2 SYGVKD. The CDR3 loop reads CAISESTAAGELFF. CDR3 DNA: TGTGCCATCAGTGAGTCGACCGCGGCCGGGGAGCTGTTTTTT.

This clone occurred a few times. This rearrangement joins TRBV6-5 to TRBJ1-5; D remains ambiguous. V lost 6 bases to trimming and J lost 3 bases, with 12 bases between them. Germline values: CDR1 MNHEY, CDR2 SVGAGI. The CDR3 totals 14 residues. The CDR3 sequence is CASRGRADNQPQHF. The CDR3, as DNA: TGTGCCAGCAGAGGGAGGGCGGACAATCAGCCCCAGCATTTT.

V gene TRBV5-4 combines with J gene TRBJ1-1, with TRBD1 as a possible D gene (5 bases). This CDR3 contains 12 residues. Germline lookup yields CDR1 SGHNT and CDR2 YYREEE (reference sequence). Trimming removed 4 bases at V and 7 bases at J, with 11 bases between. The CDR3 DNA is TGTGCCAGCAGCCGAGGGACGGTTGAAGCTTTCTTT. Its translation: CASSRGTVEAFF.

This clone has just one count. CDR3 in DNA: TGTGCCAGCTCATCCCTGGGTAGCGGACCTAGCACAGATACGCAGTATTTT. Its protein is CASSSLGSGPSTDTQYF. The chain recombines TRBV18 with TRBJ2-3; D perhaps matches TRBD2 (6 bases). The CDR3 spans 17 residues. Trimming stripped 5 bases from V and 0 bases from J, with 18 bases between. Looked up from germline, CDR1 is KGHSH and CDR2 is LQKENI.

This CDR3 reads CASTLFRTEAFF. The CDR3 bases are TGTGCCAGCACTTTGTTCAGGACAGAAGCTTTCTTT. The rearrangement joins TRBV6-1 to TRBJ1-1, with D perhaps matching TRBD1 (5 bases). The CDR3 has 12 residues. Germline CDR1 MNHNS, CDR2 SASEGT. The V and J ends lost 7 bases and 8 bases respectively, with 14 bases between them.

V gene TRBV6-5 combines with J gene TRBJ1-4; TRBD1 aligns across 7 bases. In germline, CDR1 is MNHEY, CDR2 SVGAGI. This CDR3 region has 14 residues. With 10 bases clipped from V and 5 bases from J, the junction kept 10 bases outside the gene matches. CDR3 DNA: TGTGCCACCAAGGGACAGTTCCAAAATGAAAAACTGTTTTTT. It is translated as CATKGQFQNEKLFF.

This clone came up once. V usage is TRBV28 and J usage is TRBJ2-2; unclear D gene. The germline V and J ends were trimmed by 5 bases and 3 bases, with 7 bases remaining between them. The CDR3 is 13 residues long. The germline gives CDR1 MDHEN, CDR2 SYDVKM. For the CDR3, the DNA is TGTGCCAGCAGTCGTAGTGACACCGGGGAGCTGTTTTTT. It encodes CASSRSDTGELFF.

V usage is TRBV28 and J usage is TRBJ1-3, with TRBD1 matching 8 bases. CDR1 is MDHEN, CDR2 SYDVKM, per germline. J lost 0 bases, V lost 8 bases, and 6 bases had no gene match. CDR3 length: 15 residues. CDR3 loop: CASGGQAVSGNTIYF. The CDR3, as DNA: TGTGCCAGCGGGGGACAGGCGGTCTCTGGAAACACCATATATTTT.

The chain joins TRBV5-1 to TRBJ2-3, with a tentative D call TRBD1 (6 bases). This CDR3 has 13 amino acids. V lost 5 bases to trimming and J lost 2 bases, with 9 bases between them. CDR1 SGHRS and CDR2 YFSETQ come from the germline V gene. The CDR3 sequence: CASRDRPTDTQYF. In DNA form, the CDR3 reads TGCGCCAGCAGAGACAGGCCCACAGATACGCAGTATTTT.

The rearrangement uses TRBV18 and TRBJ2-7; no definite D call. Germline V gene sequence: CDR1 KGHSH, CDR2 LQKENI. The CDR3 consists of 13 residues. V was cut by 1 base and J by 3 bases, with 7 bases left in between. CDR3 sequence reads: CASSPQAFYEQYF. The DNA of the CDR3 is TGTGCCAGCTCACCACAGGCTTTCTACGAGCAGTACTTC.

CDR3 region: CASSILAGGGNEQFF. CDR3 bases: TGTGCCAGTAGTATATTGGCGGGAGGGGGCAATGAGCAGTTCTTC. This chain connects TRBV19 to TRBJ2-1; TRBD2 matches 9 bases. The V and J ends lost 2 bases and 6 bases, in that order; junction bases with no gene match: 5. In germline, CDR1 is LNHDA, CDR2 SQIVND (reference sequence). CDR3 length: 15 residues.

The CDR3 DNA sequence: TGTGCCATCAGTGACTTTTTCGGGGAAGATACGCAGTATTTT. As protein: CAISDFFGEDTQYF. This chain uses TRBV10-3 with TRBJ2-3; D possibly corresponds to TRBD2 (5 bases). Germline V gene data show CDR1 as ENHRY and CDR2 as SYGVKD. CDR3 size: 14 residues. V shed 3 bases and J shed 5 bases, with 12 bases lying between them.

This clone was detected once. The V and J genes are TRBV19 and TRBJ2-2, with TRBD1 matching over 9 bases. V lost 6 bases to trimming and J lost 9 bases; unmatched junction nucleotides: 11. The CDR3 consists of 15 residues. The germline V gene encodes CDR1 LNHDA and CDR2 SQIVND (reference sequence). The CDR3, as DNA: TGTGCCAGTAGAAGGCCCGGGACAGGGAGGTGGGAGCTGTTTTTT. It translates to CASRRPGTGRWELFF.

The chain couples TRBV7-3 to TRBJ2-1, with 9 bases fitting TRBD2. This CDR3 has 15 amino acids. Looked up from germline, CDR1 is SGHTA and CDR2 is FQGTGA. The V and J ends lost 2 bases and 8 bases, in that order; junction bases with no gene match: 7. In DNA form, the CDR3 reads TGTGCCAGCAGCTTAGAAGGGACTAGCAGACATGAGCAGTTCTTC. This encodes CASSLEGTSRHEQFF.

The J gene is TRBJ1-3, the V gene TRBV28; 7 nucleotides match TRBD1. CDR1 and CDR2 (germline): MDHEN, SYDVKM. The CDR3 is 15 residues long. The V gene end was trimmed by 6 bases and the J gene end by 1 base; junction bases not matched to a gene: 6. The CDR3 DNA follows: TGTGCCAGCAGCACGGAGGGGGCTTCTGGAAACACCATATATTTT. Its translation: CASSTEGASGNTIYF.

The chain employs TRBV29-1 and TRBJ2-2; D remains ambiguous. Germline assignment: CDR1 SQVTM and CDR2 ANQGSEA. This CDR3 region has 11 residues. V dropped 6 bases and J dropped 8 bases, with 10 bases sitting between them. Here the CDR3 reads CSVKLLGELFF. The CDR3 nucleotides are TGCAGCGTAAAGCTTCTGGGGGAGCTGTTTTTT.